Listed below are T cell receptor beta chains from one sample, sequenced in a study of blood T cell repertoires in COVID-19. The table came from immunoSEQ multiplex PCR; TCRdb's copy has only in-frame clones and leaves some out. Here the sample spans around 200,000 clones, about 83% being singletons. Sequenced material: peripheral blood. The receptors stem from a man aged 18-30 years with active or convalescent COVID-19. Both conserved end residues are part of each CDR3. Each record gives: D gene, V gene, clone size, J gene, CDR3 protein. The D gene is left open where the match is weak. Clone size, where shown, is once, few, many, or a class for clones that have expanded.

-	TRBV5-4	-	TRBJ1-6	CASSLSLDSPLHF
TRBD1	TRBV10-3	-	TRBJ1-1	CAISGWRGLNTEAFF
TRBD2	TRBV5-6	once	TRBJ2-3	CASSTSLAGSVTDTQYF
-	TRBV6-2/TRBV6-3	once	TRBJ2-5	CASSHRDTGYGETQYF
-	TRBV6-2/TRBV6-3	once	TRBJ2-2	CASSDPLRSTTNTGELFF
-	TRBV6-5	-	TRBJ2-7	CASRRVSEQYF
-	TRBV25-1	-	TRBJ1-2	CASSANTDIYGYTF
-	TRBV6-5	-	TRBJ2-2	CASLSPLNTGELFF
TRBD2	TRBV6-2/TRBV6-3	-	TRBJ2-3	CASSTATSGIEGTQYF
-	TRBV5-4	-	TRBJ2-2	CASSFPHSNTGELFF
-	TRBV4-3	-	TRBJ1-1	CASSQKQGDTEAFF
-	TRBV13	-	TRBJ1-6	CASSRRRGGSSPLHF
-	TRBV2	once	TRBJ2-5	CASSPAEQETQYF
TRBD2	TRBV7-2	-	TRBJ2-1	CASRDRTSGDDEQFF
-	TRBV15	-	TRBJ1-6	CATSSSLNSPLHF
-	TRBV28	-	TRBJ1-1	CASSLVRDNTEAFF
TRBD2	TRBV11-3	-	TRBJ2-1	CASSPGRASGRSYNEQFF
-	TRBV25-1	-	TRBJ1-6	CASMRVGNSPLHF
TRBD1	TRBV4-3	-	TRBJ1-4	CASSQYLRGRFEKLFF
-	TRBV6-6	-	TRBJ2-7	CASSTHSKKNYEQYF
TRBD1	TRBV30	once	TRBJ2-7	CAWSVRNRGQSEQYF
TRBD1	TRBV28	-	TRBJ1-5	CASFQDRYANQPQHF
TRBD1	TRBV5-5	-	TRBJ2-7	CASRGTGEGYEQYF
-	TRBV11-1	-	TRBJ1-1	CASSVTGKTEAFF
-	TRBV19	-	TRBJ1-1	CASSILGPVTEAFF
-	TRBV9	-	TRBJ1-3	CASTRGFSGNTIYF
-	TRBV24-1	few	TRBJ2-3	CATSELRRDSSRDTQYF
-	TRBV9	-	TRBJ2-1	CASSVDPRVEQFF
TRBD1	TRBV18	-	TRBJ2-2	CASSETGTGELFF
TRBD2	TRBV11-3	-	TRBJ2-5	CASSPGGLAGAGETQYF
-	TRBV18	-	TRBJ1-5	CASSDRSYSNQPQHF
TRBD1	TRBV6-5	few	TRBJ2-1	CASSGRGRPGEQFF
-	TRBV12-5	-	TRBJ1-6	CASGKEEDSPLHF
TRBD1	TRBV27	-	TRBJ1-3	CASSSDLRQGYTNTIYF
-	TRBV30	-	TRBJ1-6	CASEGQLTYNSPLHF
TRBD1	TRBV15	-	TRBJ1-5	CATSRRQGQPQHF
-	TRBV10-2	-	TRBJ2-3	CASSDHGRDSTDSDTQYF
-	TRBV7-9	once	TRBJ1-1	CASSFLPGRGTEAFF
-	TRBV7-2	-	TRBJ2-1	CASRPGGPYNEQFF